Below are 27 T cell receptor beta chains sequenced from a single sample in a study of blood T cell repertoires in COVID-19. Assay used: immunoSEQ multiplex PCR; TCRdb lists only in-frame clones, some missing. The sample has 250,000 to 300,000 clones, 86% seen once. The sample was peripheral blood. The receptors stem from a woman in her twenties or thirties with COVID-19, enrolled during active disease.

V and J are TRBV7-2 and TRBJ2-7; 12 nucleotides line up with TRBD1. The trim removed 1 base at V and 5 bases at J, leaving 6 bases unmatched. The CDR3 has 16 residues. In germline, CDR1 is SGHTA, CDR2 FQGNSA. CDR3 DNA: TGTGCCAGCAGCTTAGGCCCCGGGACAGGGGGCAACGAGCAGTACTTC. Translated, it gives CASSLGPGTGGNEQYF.

The chain is built from TRBV5-5 and TRBJ1-2, with D perhaps TRBD1 (5 bases). The germline V and J ends were trimmed by 8 bases and 5 bases, with 19 bases remaining between them. The CDR3 length is 14 residues. CDR1 is SGHKS, CDR2 YYEKEE, per germline (reference sequence). CDR3 loop: CASHDQGRVYGYTF. Here the CDR3 DNA reads TGTGCCAGTCATGATCAGGGAAGGGTATATGGCTACACCTTC.

The rearrangement joins TRBV19 to TRBJ2-7; D unclear. CDR3 length: 14 residues. Trimming stripped 1 base from V and 4 bases from J, with 11 bases between. Per germline, CDR1 LNHDA and CDR2 SQIVND (reference sequence). The CDR3 loop reads CASSIVYGSYEQYF. The CDR3 DNA follows: TGTGCCAGTAGTATAGTGTATGGCTCGTACGAGCAGTACTTC.

The J gene is TRBJ1-5, the V gene TRBV5-1; 10 positions agree with TRBD1. The CDR3 consists of 16 residues. With 4 bases clipped from V and 5 bases from J, the junction kept 9 bases outside the gene matches. In germline, CDR1 is SGHRS, CDR2 YFSETQ. The DNA for the CDR3 is TGCGCCAGCAGCGAGGGGGACAGGGGATGGCATCAGCCCCAGCATTTT. Translating it yields CASSEGDRGWHQPQHF.

A remark on this clone: This same CDR3 is encoded by further DNA sequences in the sample. This chain's CDR3 is CSARGAGELFF. The CDR3 DNA is TGCAGTGCTAGGGGCGCCGGGGAGCTGTTTTTT. The V and J genes are TRBV20-1 and TRBJ2-2; D is unresolved. This CDR3 contains 11 residues. Trimming stripped 3 bases from V and 6 bases from J, with 5 bases between. Germline loops: CDR1 DFQATT, CDR2 SNEGSKA (reference sequence).

The chain carries TRBV28 and TRBJ1-4; TRBD1 is a possible D gene (6 bases). The CDR3 runs to 15 residues. Trimming removed 4 bases at V and 5 bases at J, with 14 bases between. Germline CDR1 and CDR2: MDHEN and SYDVKM. The CDR3 reads CASSSYRALNEKLFF. CDR3 coding DNA: TGTGCCAGCAGTTCCTACAGGGCTTTAAATGAAAAACTGTTTTTT.

The genes are TRBV2 and TRBJ1-5; 7 bases line up with TRBD1. CDR3 length: 14 amino acids. Trimming took 4 bases from V and 7 from J; bases not matched to a gene: 7. The germline V gene encodes CDR1 SNHLY and CDR2 FYNNEI. This CDR3 reads CASSGQGREQPQHF. The CDR3 nucleotides are TGTGCCAGCAGTGGACAGGGTAGGGAACAGCCCCAGCATTTT.

The rearrangement joins TRBV11-3 to TRBJ2-3; TRBD2 is a possible D gene (5 bases). CDR3 length: 15 amino acids. Germline CDR1 SGHNT, CDR2 YENEEA. Trimming stripped 3 bases from V and 3 bases from J, with 13 bases between. CDR3 in DNA: TGTGCCAGCAGCTTGACCGGGGTTAAAACAGATACGCAGTATTTT. Its translation: CASSLTGVKTDTQYF.

CDR3 DNA sequence: TGTGCCAGCAGCCCACCTGGGAGGCGGGGCGAGCAGTACTTC. This codes for CASSPPGRRGEQYF. The chain combines TRBV28 with TRBJ2-7; possibly TRBD2 for D (6 bases). Between the trimmed V and J ends, which lost 6 bases and 6 bases, there was a span of 18 bases. The germline V gene has CDR1 MDHEN and CDR2 SYDVKM. CDR3 size: 14 residues.

There are a few counts of this clone. This specimen includes other DNA sequences encoding the same CDR3. V and J are TRBV10-2 and TRBJ1-5; 8 positions agree with TRBD1. The CDR3 is 14 residues long. Germline CDR1 and CDR2: WSHSY and SAAADI. V lost 6 bases and J lost 1; bases outside the gene matches: 2. The CDR3 DNA is TGCGCCAGCAGACAGGGGGGCAGCAATCAGCCCCAGCATTTT. Its protein product is CASRQGGSNQPQHF.

This chain connects TRBV6-1 to TRBJ1-5; TRBD1 is a possible D gene (5 bases). Between the trimmed V and J ends, which lost 3 bases and 1 base, there was a span of 7 bases. CDR3 length: 14 amino acids. Germline V gives CDR1 MNHNS, CDR2 SASEGT. CDR3 coding DNA: TGTGCCAGCAGTGAGGGGGGGAGCAATCAGCCCCAGCATTTT. This gives the protein CASSEGGSNQPQHF.

The chain carries TRBV2 and TRBJ2-7, with D perhaps matching TRBD2 (5 bases). This CDR3 spans 14 amino acids. V lost 2 bases and J 0 bases, leaving 8 bases between the germline ends. Germline assignment: CDR1 SNHLY and CDR2 FYNNEI. In DNA, the CDR3 is TGTGCCAGCAGTGAACTCCGGGGCTCCTACGAGCAGTACTTC. Its translation is CASSELRGSYEQYF.

CDR3 in amino acids: CASTLRGGYTF. The CDR3 bases are TGTGCCAGTACGCTCAGGGGGGGCTACACCTTC. V and J are TRBV2 and TRBJ1-2, with 7 bases aligning to TRBD1. Germline lookup yields CDR1 SNHLY and CDR2 FYNNEI. This CDR3 comprises 11 residues. With 9 bases clipped from V and 8 bases from J, the junction kept 6 bases outside the gene matches.

The chain links TRBV6-5 to TRBJ2-1, with D perhaps matching TRBD1 (6 bases). The CDR3 covers 12 residues. The V gene lost 5 bases and the J gene lost 8 bases, with 10 bases spanning the gap. In germline, CDR1 is MNHEY, CDR2 SVGAGI. The CDR3 is CASSTGFYEQFF. Here the CDR3 DNA reads TGTGCCAGCAGTACAGGGTTCTATGAGCAGTTCTTC.

This clone was counted once. The rearrangement uses TRBV3-1 (or the pseudogene TRBV3-2) and TRBJ2-3; unclear D gene. This CDR3 has 13 amino acids. CDR1 LGHDT and CDR2 YNNKEL come from the germline V gene (reference sequence). Deletions cut 0 bases from V and 6 bases from J, with 7 bases between. CDR3 sequence reads: CASSQDFMDTQYF. CDR3 coding DNA: TGTGCCAGCAGCCAAGACTTTATGGATACGCAGTATTTT.

Comment on this clone: The identical CDR3 is also encoded by other nucleotide sequences in the sample. This chain joins TRBV6-5 and TRBJ2-7, with 10 bases lining up with TRBD1. The CDR3 loop spans 15 amino acids. Germline CDR1 and CDR2: MNHEY and SVGAGI. The junction had 3 bases not matched to a gene; V was cut back by 0 bases and J by 4 bases. This CDR3 reads CASSYSDRGRYEQYF. DNA of the CDR3: TGTGCCAGCAGTTACTCCGACAGGGGGCGTTACGAGCAGTACTTC.

This clone was seen once. J is TRBJ2-5 and V is TRBV6-6; D perhaps matches TRBD2 (5 bases). Germline V gene sequence: CDR1 MNHNY, CDR2 SVGAGI (reference sequence). The CDR3 length is 15 residues. Trimming took 1 base from V and 9 from J, leaving 18 bases between them. The CDR3 region has the DNA TGTGCCAGCAGTTACTTACACCGTCCTGCCGGGGCCCAGTACTTC. This translates into CASSYLHRPAGAQYF.

This sequence joins TRBV25-1 and TRBJ1-2, with D maybe TRBD1 (6 bases). Trimming shortened V by 4 bases and J by 4 bases, and 16 bases separated the two germline ends. The CDR3 consists of 15 residues. Germline loops: CDR1 MGHDK, CDR2 SYGVNS. The chain's CDR3 is CASSGGRTAAYGYTF. The CDR3, as DNA: TGTGCCAGCAGTGGGGGCCGGACAGCTGCCTATGGCTACACCTTC.

The chain combines TRBV5-4 with TRBJ2-3; 8 bases map to TRBD2. V lost 3 bases to trimming and J lost 11 bases; unmatched junction nucleotides: 8. Germline CDR1 SGHNT, CDR2 YYREEE (reference sequence). The CDR3 runs to 13 residues. This CDR3 is CASSSAVLAEQYF. The CDR3 DNA reads TGTGCCAGCAGCTCCGCGGTACTAGCGGAGCAGTATTTT. The full variable domain, rest sourced from reference TRBV5-4 and TRBJ2-3, is ETGVTQSPTHLIKTRGQQVTLRCSSQSGHNTVSWYQQALGQGPQFIFQYYREEENGRGNFPPRFSGLQFPNYSSELNVNALELDDSALYLCASSSAVLAEQYFGPGTRLTVL.

The V call is TRBV7-9, the J call TRBJ1-2; no clear D. CDR1 and CDR2 from the germline V gene are SEHNR and FQNEAQ (reference sequence). This CDR3 contains 14 residues. V lost 2 bases and J 0 bases, leaving 7 bases between the germline ends. This CDR3 is CASSLSVSNYGYTF. DNA of the CDR3: TGTGCCAGCAGCTTATCTGTGTCTAACTATGGCTACACCTTC.

This clone was detected only a few times. The chain uses TRBV7-8 and TRBJ1-2, with D maybe TRBD1 (5 bases). CDR1 is SGHVS and CDR2 is FQNEAQ in the germline V gene. This CDR3 is built from 14 residues. Trimming cost V 2 bases and J 6 bases, with 13 bases left between them. CDR3 protein: CASSLRGLGDGYTF. CDR3 sequence (DNA): TGTGCCAGCAGCTTACGAGGTTTAGGGGATGGCTACACCTTC.

This chain links TRBV3-1 (or the pseudogene TRBV3-2) with TRBJ2-6, with no clear D. The CDR3 loop spans 17 amino acids. Germline CDR1 is LGHDT and CDR2 is YNNKEL (reference sequence). The V end was cut by 2 bases, the J end by 0 bases, with 11 bases between. CDR3 region: CASSQSTRSSGANVLTF. CDR3 DNA sequence: TGTGCCAGCAGCCAAAGTACACGGAGCTCTGGGGCCAACGTCCTGACTTTC.

The rearrangement links TRBV2 to TRBJ2-2; a weak D match, TRBD1 (5 bases). The CDR3 totals 13 residues. CDR1 is SNHLY, CDR2 FYNNEI, per germline. Trimming pared 11 bases from V and 1 base from J, leaving 11 bases between. The CDR3 is CAGQPRNTGELFF. The CDR3 nucleotides are TGTGCCGGACAACCCCGGAACACCGGGGAGCTGTTTTTT.

Turning to this clone: This sequence may be a read error, since a much larger clone differs from it by one base. This rearrangement joins TRBV27 to TRBJ1-5; no clear D. The CDR3 covers 14 residues. From germline, CDR1 is MNHEY and CDR2 SMNVEV (reference sequence). The V gene lost 4 bases and the J gene lost 0 bases, with 7 bases spanning the gap. The DNA of the CDR3 is TGTGCCAGCAGTTCCGGGTATAGCAATCAGCCCCAGCATTTT. This codes for CASSSGYSNQPQHF.

The chain is built from TRBV5-4 and TRBJ2-7; 7 bases are shared with TRBD1. The ends lost 4 bases at V and 7 bases at J; junction bases unmatched: 11. This CDR3 comprises 14 residues. The germline CDR1 and CDR2 sequences are SGHNT and YYREEE (reference sequence). CDR3 sequence: CASSLGQVAGEQYF. The DNA for the CDR3 is TGTGCCAGCAGCCTAGGACAGGTCGCTGGGGAGCAGTACTTC. The full variable domain, with the rest looked up from reference TRBV5-4 and TRBJ2-7, is ETGVTQSPTHLIKTRGQQVTLRCSSQSGHNTVSWYQQALGQGPQFIFQYYREEENGRGNFPPRFSGLQFPNYSSELNVNALELDDSALYLCASSLGQVAGEQYFGPGTRLTVT.

The chain joins TRBV10-2 to TRBJ2-2; TRBD2 matches at 10 bases. The CDR3 spans 16 residues. Germline CDR1 is WSHSY and CDR2 is SAAADI. With V trimmed by 6 bases and J by 3 bases, 7 bases remained unmatched. CDR3 nucleotides: TGCGCCAGCAGGAGGGGTCTAGCGGGGGACACCGGGGAGCTGTTTTTT. Residues: CASRRGLAGDTGELFF.

CDR3 loop: CASSLVVFGTSGSEAQYF. CDR3 nucleotides: TGTGCCAGCAGCTTAGTCGTCTTCGGGACTAGCGGCTCAGAGGCGCAGTATTTT. The chain has TRBV13 and TRBJ2-3, with 11 nucleotides matching TRBD2. The CDR3 runs to 18 residues. Germline values: CDR1 PRHDT, CDR2 FYEKMQ (reference sequence). The V segment lost 1 base and the J segment 10 bases; nucleotides outside the gene matches: 16. Looking up the rest from reference TRBV13 and TRBJ2-3 gives the full variable domain: AAGVIQSPRHLIKEKRETATLKCYPIPRHDTVYWYQQGPGQDPQFLISFYEKMQSDKGSIPDRFSAQQFSDYHSELNMSSLELGDSALYFCASSLVVFGTSGSEAQYFGPGTRLTVL.